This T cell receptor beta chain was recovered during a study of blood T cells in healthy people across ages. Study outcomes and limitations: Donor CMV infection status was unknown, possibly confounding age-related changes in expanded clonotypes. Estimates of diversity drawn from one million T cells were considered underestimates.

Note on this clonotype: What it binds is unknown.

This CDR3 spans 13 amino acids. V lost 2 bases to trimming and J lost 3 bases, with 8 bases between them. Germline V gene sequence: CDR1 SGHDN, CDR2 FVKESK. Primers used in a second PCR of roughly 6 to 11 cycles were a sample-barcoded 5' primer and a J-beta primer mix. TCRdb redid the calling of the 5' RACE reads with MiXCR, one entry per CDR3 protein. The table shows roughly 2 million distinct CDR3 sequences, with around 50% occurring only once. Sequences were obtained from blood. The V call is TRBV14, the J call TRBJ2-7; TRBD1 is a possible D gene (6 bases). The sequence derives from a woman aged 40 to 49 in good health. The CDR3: CASSQQQGYEQYF. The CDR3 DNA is TGTGCCAGCAGCCAACAACAGGGCTACGAGCAGTACTTC.